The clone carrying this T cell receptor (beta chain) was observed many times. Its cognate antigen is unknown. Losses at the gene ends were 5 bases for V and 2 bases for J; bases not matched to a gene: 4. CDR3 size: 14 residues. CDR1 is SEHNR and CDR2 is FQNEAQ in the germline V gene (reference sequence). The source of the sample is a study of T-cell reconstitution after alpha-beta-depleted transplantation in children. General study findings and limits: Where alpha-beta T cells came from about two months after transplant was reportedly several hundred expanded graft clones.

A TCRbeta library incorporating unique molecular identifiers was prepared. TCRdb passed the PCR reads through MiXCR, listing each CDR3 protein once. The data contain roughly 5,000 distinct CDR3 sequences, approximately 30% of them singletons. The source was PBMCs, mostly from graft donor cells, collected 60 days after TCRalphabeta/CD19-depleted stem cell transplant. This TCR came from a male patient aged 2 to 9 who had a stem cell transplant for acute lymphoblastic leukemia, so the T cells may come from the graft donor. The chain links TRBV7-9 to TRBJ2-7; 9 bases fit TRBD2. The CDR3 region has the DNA TGTGCCAGCAGCAATAGCGGGGGTACCTACGAGCAGTACTTC. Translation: CASSNSGGTYEQYF.